The sequence of this T cell receptor (beta chain) was determined in a study of shared clonotypes between healthy human individuals. Division of CD4+ cells produced a CD45RA+ naive subset and a CD45RA-negative memory subset. With 2 bases clipped from V and 2 bases from J, the junction kept 6 bases outside the gene matches. Germline CDR1 reads KGHSH; CDR2 reads LQKENI. There are 16 residues in the CDR3. Study observations and caveats: Several donors shared about 4.5% of their naive CD4 clonotypes. Deeper or shallower sequencing was expected to change how clonotypes are shared among donors.

Notes on this clone: The antigen is undetermined.

The authors ran the assay at deep level. Sequencing was performed with immunoSEQ multiplex PCR; in TCRdb, only in-frame clones are kept and a portion is missing. The sample lists hundreds of thousands of clones, around two thirds occurring once. Material for sequencing was memory CD4+ T cells sorted from blood. As for subset: CD45RA-negative fraction. The chain couples TRBV18 to TRBJ1-1; 9 bases align to TRBD1. The TCR sequence derives from a young man in good health. The CDR3 reads CASSPGQGRANTEAFF. DNA of the CDR3: TGTGCCAGCTCACCAGGACAGGGGAGGGCTAACACTGAAGCTTTCTTT.